A selection of T cell receptor beta chains follows, all from one sample in a study of technical replicates of blood from a handful of donors. Data came from immunoSEQ multiplex PCR; TCRdb stores just in-frame clones and leaves some out. The table has tens of thousands of clones, just under 95% seen once; the top ten hold more than 0.2%. Material for sequencing was T cells isolated from PBMCs. These receptors came from a human donor in good health. The CDR3 runs from the conserved cysteine through the conserved F or W. The D gene is left open where the match is weak. Size is stated for part of the rows, as once, few or many counts, or as a class when the clone is expanded.

abundance,j_gene,d_gene,v_gene,CDR3nt,CDR3aa
-,TRBJ2-1,TRBD2,TRBV13,TGTGCCAGCAGCTCAAGTATAGCGGGGGGAGCCTACAATGAGCAGTTCTTC,CASSSSIAGGAYNEQFF
-,TRBJ1-2,-,TRBV19,TGTGCCAGTAGCACGGACGGACTCTATGGCTACACCTTC,CASSTDGLYGYTF
once,TRBJ1-1,-,TRBV5-1,TGCGCCAGCAGCTTGGCAGGGGACACTGAAGCTTTCTTT,CASSLAGDTEAFF
-,TRBJ2-2,TRBD2,TRBV18,TGTGCCAGCTCAATGCTAGCGGGAGGATCCACCGGGGAGCTGTTTTTT,CASSMLAGGSTGELFF
-,TRBJ2-5,TRBD2,TRBV28,TGTGCCAGCAGTCGCGGGACTAGCGGGAGGGAGACCCAGTACTTC,CASSRGTSGRETQYF
-,TRBJ1-1,TRBD1,TRBV29-1,TGCAGCGTTGAGGGTCTACAGGGGGCAGGTACTGAAGCTTTCTTT,CSVEGLQGAGTEAFF
-,TRBJ1-2,-,TRBV9,TGTGCCAGCAGCGATACAGGTACTAACTATGGCTACACCTTC,CASSDTGTNYGYTF
-,TRBJ2-7,TRBD2,TRBV19,TGTGCCAGTAGGGACGGAGCGGGACTAGCGGGAAGCGAGCAGTACTTC,CASRDGAGLAGSEQYF
-,TRBJ2-3,-,TRBV7-9,TGCACCGGATCCGGGGGGCTGAATCCCGGTACGCAGTATTTT,CTGSGGLNPGTQYF
-,TRBJ2-7,-,TRBV13,TGTGCCAGCAGCTCTACCGGAGGGACCCACTCCTACGAGCAGTACTTC,CASSSTGGTHSYEQYF
-,TRBJ1-4,TRBD1,TRBV5-1,TGCGCCAGCAGCTTGATGCCGGGACAGGGGGCGCCGAGAGAAAAACTGTTTTTT,CASSLMPGQGAPREKLFF
few,TRBJ1-2,TRBD1,TRBV2,TGTGCCAGCAGCCCCGGGACAGGGCACGGCTACACCTTC,CASSPGTGHGYTF
-,TRBJ1-6,-,TRBV7-9,TGTGCCAGCAGCCGATCGGAGTCACCCCTCCACTTT,CASSRSESPLHF
few,TRBJ1-1,TRBD1,TRBV29-1,TGCAGCGTCTCCAAGGACAGGGAGGTTGAAGCTTTCTTT,CSVSKDREVEAFF
-,TRBJ2-1,-,TRBV5-4,TGTGCCAGCAGCACCTCCACTGCTAGTCGGCCCTACAATGAGCAGTTCTTC,CASSTSTASRPYNEQFF
-,TRBJ2-1,TRBD2,TRBV4-2,TGTGCCAGCAGCCAACCGGGACTAGTGGACAATGAGCAGTTCTTC,CASSQPGLVDNEQFF
-,TRBJ2-1,TRBD2,TRBV5-4,TGTGCCAGCAGCTTGGGCGGGGGGTCAGACAATGAGCAGTTCTTC,CASSLGGGSDNEQFF
-,TRBJ2-5,TRBD1,TRBV5-1,TGCGCCAGCAGCTGGGAGACCGGGACAGGGGGCATGGCGACCCAGTACTTC,CASSWETGTGGMATQYF